Below, 15 T cell receptor beta chains from the same sample are listed, as sequenced in a study of T cells after yellow fever vaccination. TCRdb ran MiXCR on the 5' RACE reads and lists one entry per CDR3 protein. The sample lists over 120,000 distinct CDR3 sequences, about 7% occurring once. The sequencing used CD4+ T cells sorted from PBMCs, collected 10 days after the yellow fever booster vaccination. All receptors derive from a man aged 30-40 years who received the YFV17D yellow fever vaccine.

This clonotype was seen many times. The V and J genes are TRBV6-2 or TRBV6-3 and TRBJ2-7; TRBD2 might be the D (5 bases). V was cut by 1 base and J by 0 bases, with 28 bases left in between. There are 21 residues in the CDR3. Germline values: CDR1 MNHEY, CDR2 SVGEGT. The CDR3, as DNA: TGTGCCAGCAGTTACTTCGAGGCGGGCAGACAACTTTACACGAGCTCCTACGAGCAGTACTTC. This translates into CASSYFEAGRQLYTSSYEQYF.

This clonotype was counted at least ten times. The chain recombines TRBV20-1 with TRBJ1-2; unclear D gene. Trimming removed 5 bases at V and 4 bases at J, with 11 bases between. Germline lookup yields CDR1 DFQATT and CDR2 SNEGSKA (reference sequence). The CDR3 runs 12 residues. CDR3 DNA: TGCAGTGCTCACCCGGGATCCTATGGCTACACCTTC. Protein product: CSAHPGSYGYTF.

The chain couples TRBV12-3 or TRBV12-4 to TRBJ2-7; 9 nucleotides line up with TRBD2. J gave up 0 bases and V 7 bases, and 4 bases lay outside the gene matches. The CDR3 has 14 residues. CDR3 amino acids: CASNSGSRSYEQYF. As DNA, the CDR3 is TGTGCCAGCAATAGCGGGAGTCGCTCCTACGAGCAGTACTTC.

This clonotype was detected many times. V usage is TRBV18 and J usage is TRBJ2-5; D is uncertain. Trimming took off 8 bases at V and 5 bases at J, with 15 bases between the two ends. The germline V gene encodes CDR1 KGHSH and CDR2 LQKENI. CDR3 size: 13 residues. For the CDR3, the DNA is TGTGCCAGCCGCGCTAGTGGGGTCGAGACCCAGTACTTC. Protein product: CASRASGVETQYF.

This clonotype occurred many times. The V and J genes are TRBV20-1 and TRBJ2-3; maybe TRBD2 (5 bases). V was shortened by 5 bases and J by 1 base, with 19 bases between the two germline ends. This CDR3 contains 16 residues. In germline, CDR1 is DFQATT, CDR2 SNEGSKA (reference sequence). As DNA, the CDR3 is TGCAGTGCTGCGAGGGATACATGGATAGGCACAGATACGCAGTATTTT. The encoded protein is CSAARDTWIGTDTQYF.

Ten or more counts support this clonotype. This chain joins TRBV5-8 and TRBJ2-3; 7 nucleotides agree with TRBD2. Germline V lookup: CDR1 SGHTS, CDR2 YDEGEE. There are 15 residues in the CDR3. Trimming at V came to 1 base and at J to 8 bases, leaving 10 bases not matched to a gene. The CDR3 spells CASSLSAGAFGTQYF. CDR3 nucleotides: TGTGCCAGCAGCTTGAGCGCGGGAGCCTTTGGTACGCAGTATTTT.

This clonotype was observed at least ten times. The chain recombines TRBV12-3 or TRBV12-4 with TRBJ2-2; D gene uncertain. V lost 8 bases and J 3 bases, leaving 13 bases between the germline ends. This CDR3 comprises 14 residues. The DNA of the CDR3 is TGTGCCAGCGGGTCTAGAGAATACACCGGGGAGCTGTTTTTT. Translating it yields CASGSREYTGELFF.

This clonotype was seen many times. The chain has TRBV30 and TRBJ2-7; D not resolved. The CDR3 runs 12 residues. Germline CDR1 reads GTSNPN; CDR2 reads SVGIG (reference sequence). The V end lost 2 bases, the J end lost 7 bases, and 12 bases lay between the germline ends. CDR3 DNA sequence: TGTGCCTGGAGTCGGCCCCCCCAGGAGCAGTACTTC. It encodes CAWSRPPQEQYF.

This clonotype was seen ten or more times. V gene TRBV7-2 combines with J gene TRBJ2-7, with 15 bases aligning to TRBD2. This CDR3 contains 15 residues. J was trimmed by 7 bases and V by 5 bases; bases with no gene match: 6. CDR1 and CDR2 (germline): SGHTA, FQGNSA. In DNA form, the CDR3 reads TGTGCCAGCAGCCCGCCGGGACTAGCGGGAGGAGAGCAGTACTTC. This translates into CASSPPGLAGGEQYF.

This clonotype was seen at least ten times. The chain employs TRBV4-3 and TRBJ1-5; D is unclear. Trimming stripped 0 bases from V and 7 bases from J, with 7 bases between. The CDR3 runs 13 residues. CDR1 and CDR2 (germline): LGHNA, YSLEER. The CDR3 DNA reads TGCGCCAGCAGCCAAGATGGGGTGCAGCCCCAGCATTTT. It encodes CASSQDGVQPQHF.

This clonotype was picked up many times. The chain recombines TRBV6-5 with TRBJ2-7; D might be TRBD2 (5 bases). Germline-derived CDR1 and CDR2 are MNHEY and SVGAGI. The CDR3 covers 17 residues. Deletions cut 0 bases from V and 3 bases from J, with 18 bases between. The CDR3 sequence is CASSYSIDAGSGYEQYF. CDR3 nucleotide sequence: TGTGCCAGCAGTTACTCGATTGATGCGGGTTCCGGCTACGAGCAGTACTTC.

This clonotype was detected a few times. V gene TRBV12-3 or TRBV12-4 combines with J gene TRBJ1-1; maybe TRBD1 (6 bases). This CDR3 spans 11 amino acids. Deletions cut 8 bases from V and 11 bases from J, with 15 bases between. DNA of the CDR3: TGTGCCAGCCACGGCACAGGGTCGGCTTTCTTT. Residues: CASHGTGSAFF.

This clonotype was detected ten times or more. The V call is TRBV24-1, the J call TRBJ2-5; D remains unclear. Germline V gives CDR1 KGHDR, CDR2 SFDVKD. The V and J ends lost 1 base and 5 bases respectively, with 10 bases between them. The CDR3 spans 14 residues. The CDR3 loop is CATSDFAVPETQYF. The CDR3 DNA reads TGTGCCACCAGTGATTTTGCAGTACCTGAGACCCAGTACTTC.

Note on this clonotype: This sequence may be a read error, since a much larger clone differs from it by one base. The rearrangement links TRBV7-6 to TRBJ2-2; TRBD1 agrees at 9 bases. The length of the CDR3 is 15 residues. Germline lookup yields CDR1 SGHVS and CDR2 FNYEAQ. CDR3: CPSSSRTGVTGELFF. In DNA form, the CDR3 reads TGTCCCAGCAGCTCCCGGACAGGGGTCACCGGGGAGCTGTTTTTT.

This clonotype was observed at least ten times. The chain combines TRBV12-3 or TRBV12-4 with TRBJ1-4; D is undetermined. The CDR3 runs to 11 residues. V was pared by 6 bases and J by 5 bases, with 4 bases between. The CDR3 bases are TGTGCCAGCAGCCAGAATGAAAAACTGTTTTTT. This translates into CASSQNEKLFF.